The subject of this entry is one T cell receptor beta chain. The data originate from a study of blood T cell repertoires in COVID-19. On the study more broadly: From T cells, B-cell-depleted T cells, or PBMCs came the material, which was cDNA or gDNA.

CDR1 GTSNPN and CDR2 SVGIG come from the germline V gene (reference sequence). The V and J ends lost 2 bases and 7 bases, in that order; junction bases with no gene match: 2. The CDR3 has 13 amino acids. Either two negative PCRs, clearance, or symptom resolution qualified Cohort 3 donors as recovered. TCRdb's copy holds only in-frame clones and misses some; the assay was immunoSEQ multiplex PCR. The sample carries around 250,000 clones, about 87% recorded once. The chain uses TRBV30 and TRBJ1-6; 7 positions agree with TRBD1. Sequencing used PBMCs or T cells enriched from blood (not recorded which). The TCR originated in a woman aged 50 to 60 who had recovered from COVID-19. The CDR3 nucleotides read TGTGCCTGGAGTCGACAGGGAAATTCACCCCTCCACTTT. Its protein product is CAWSRQGNSPLHF.